One sample yielded the 28 T cell receptor beta chains listed below, sequenced in a study of metastatic and nonmetastatic thyroid tumors. TCRdb called clones again from the PCR reads with MiXCR. The table has about 33,000 clones, over 15% seen once. Ahead of thyroid surgery, no patient had received treatment of any kind. Sequences were obtained from blood. The receptors stem from a male donor with papillary thyroid cancer or a benign thyroid nodule (not recorded which). Some clones in this sample may be carry-over from other donors' samples.

There are a few counts of this clone. The chain has TRBV19 and TRBJ2-7; maybe TRBD2 (6 bases). Germline values: CDR1 LNHDA, CDR2 SQIVND (reference sequence). The V end lost 4 bases, the J end lost 6 bases, and 13 bases lay between the germline ends. CDR3 length: 13 amino acids. CDR3 DNA sequence: TGTGCCAGTAGTACCCTCGGGCGGGGCGAGCAGTACTTC. Translated, it gives CASSTLGRGEQYF.

V gene TRBV27 combines with J gene TRBJ2-1; weak D call: TRBD2 (6 bases). V lost 7 bases, J lost 0 bases, and 19 bases lay in between. Per the germline V gene, CDR1 is MNHEY and CDR2 is SMNVEV (reference sequence). The CDR3 runs to 17 residues. In DNA form, the CDR3 reads TGTGCCAGCACCGCGGAGCCGGGACTGAGCTCCTACAATGAGCAGTTCTTC. Translation: CASTAEPGLSSYNEQFF.

This clone was detected many times. CDR3 region: CASSMEGNIQYF. The CDR3 nucleotides are TGTGCCAGCAGTATGGAGGGAAACATTCAGTACTTC. The rearrangement links TRBV6-1 to TRBJ2-4, with TRBD2 as a possible D gene (6 bases). The CDR3 sequence is 12 residues long. V lost 5 bases and J lost 6, with 8 bases in between. Germline assignment: CDR1 MNHNS and CDR2 SASEGT.

There are many counts of this clone. The gene calls are TRBV3-1 and TRBJ1-1, with 8 bases fitting TRBD1. With 4 bases clipped from V and 0 bases from J, the junction kept 4 bases outside the gene matches. Per germline, CDR1 LGHDT and CDR2 YNNKEL (reference sequence). The CDR3 extends over 15 amino acids. The CDR3 bases are TGTGCCAGCAGCCCAGGGGGCATTTTGAACACTGAAGCTTTCTTT. As protein: CASSPGGILNTEAFF.

The V and J genes are TRBV28 and TRBJ1-6; D is ambiguous. The CDR3 extends over 15 amino acids. V shed 2 bases and J shed 1 base, with 6 bases lying between them. In germline, CDR1 is MDHEN, CDR2 SYDVKM. In DNA, the CDR3 is TGTGCCAGCAGTTTACCCACATCCTATAATTCACCCCTCCACTTT. This translates into CASSLPTSYNSPLHF.

The gene calls are TRBV27 and TRBJ2-1, with a weak D call TRBD1 (6 bases). Germline lookup yields CDR1 MNHEY and CDR2 SMNVEV (reference sequence). The germline V and J ends were trimmed by 5 bases and 6 bases, with 17 bases remaining between them. This CDR3 spans 15 amino acids. CDR3 sequence (DNA): TGTGCCAGCAGTAGAGAGGGGGTGGGATTCAATGAGCAGTTCTTC. As protein: CASSREGVGFNEQFF.

This clone was picked up a small number of times. Different DNA sequences within this sample yield the same CDR3. The chain has TRBV6-1 and TRBJ1-1; TRBD1 matches at 10 bases. This CDR3 spans 13 amino acids. With V trimmed by 6 bases and J by 5 bases, 3 bases remained unmatched. The germline gives CDR1 MNHNS, CDR2 SASEGT. CDR3 DNA: TGTGCCAGCAGGCGACAGGGGGCAACTGAAGCTTTCTTT. Its protein is CASRRQGATEAFF.

This clone was counted many times. The V gene is TRBV5-4, the J gene TRBJ1-1; 8 bases fit TRBD1. The germline V gene has CDR1 SGHNT and CDR2 YYREEE (reference sequence). CDR3 size: 15 residues. V lost 3 bases to trimming and J lost 4 bases; unmatched junction nucleotides: 8. The CDR3 sequence is CASSSRQTGGTEAFF. The CDR3 DNA follows: TGTGCCAGCAGCTCCCGGCAAACAGGGGGCACTGAAGCTTTCTTT. Filled out from reference TRBV5-4 and TRBJ1-1, the complete variable domain reads ETGVTQSPTHLIKTRGQQVTLRCSSQSGHNTVSWYQQALGQGPQFIFQYYREEENGRGNFPPRFSGLQFPNYSSELNVNALELDDSALYLCASSSRQTGGTEAFFGQGTRLTVV.

The CDR3 DNA reads TGCAGCGTTGAAGACCCCGGACAGGGACGCTATGGCTACACCTTC. This gives the protein CSVEDPGQGRYGYTF. The V call is TRBV29-1, the J call TRBJ1-2; TRBD1 matches 8 bases. V shed 0 bases, J shed 4 bases, and the junction held 7 bases outside the gene matches. Germline V gene data show CDR1 as SQVTM and CDR2 as ANQGSEA. There are 15 residues in the CDR3.

This chain's CDR3 is CASRSSTDTQYF. CDR3 in DNA: TGTGCCAGTAGGAGCAGCACAGATACGCAGTATTTT. The chain employs TRBV19 and TRBJ2-3; D gene uncertain. V lost 6 bases, J lost 0 bases, and 4 bases lay in between. The CDR3 covers 12 residues. The germline V gene has CDR1 LNHDA and CDR2 SQIVND (reference sequence). The full variable domain, rest sourced from reference TRBV19 and TRBJ2-3, is DGGITQSPKYLFRKEGQNVTLSCEQNLNHDAMYWYRQDPGQGLRLIYYSQIVNDFQKGDIAEGYSVSREKKESFPLTVTSAQKNPTAFYLCASRSSTDTQYFGPGTRLTVL.

This clone was picked up many times. In the same sample, other DNA sequences code for this CDR3. This sequence joins TRBV3-1 and TRBJ2-7; 8 nucleotides agree with TRBD2. The CDR3 runs to 15 residues. V gave up 1 base and J gave up 7 bases; unmatched junction bases: 9. The V gene's germline CDR1 is LGHDT and CDR2 YNNKEL (reference sequence). The CDR3 region is CASSQAGLVIREQYF. DNA of the CDR3: TGTGCCAGCAGCCAAGCGGGACTAGTAATTAGGGAGCAGTACTTC.

This rearrangement joins TRBV6-1 to TRBJ1-1; D is ambiguous. The V end was cut by 6 bases, the J end by 0 bases, with 17 bases between. There are 16 residues in the CDR3. The germline V gene encodes CDR1 MNHNS and CDR2 SASEGT. For the CDR3, the DNA is TGTGCCAGCAGCACGCATGACGGGGATATGAACACTGAAGCTTTCTTT. Its protein is CASSTHDGDMNTEAFF.

By frequency in the sample, this clone is medium-sized (0.01 to 0.1%). The chain carries TRBV6-1 and TRBJ1-5; 9 bases align to TRBD1. V shed 1 base, J shed 6 bases, and the junction held 7 bases outside the gene matches. Germline V gene lookup returns CDR1 MNHNS and CDR2 SASEGT. The CDR3 loop spans 16 amino acids. The CDR3 coding sequence is TGTGCCAGCAGTGAAGAAGGCGGGACAGGGTCTCAGCCCCAGCATTTT. This translates into CASSEEGGTGSQPQHF.

The sample holds many counts of this clone. The rearrangement links TRBV12-3 or TRBV12-4 to TRBJ2-2; D is uncertain. This CDR3 contains 13 residues. V dropped 6 bases and J dropped 6 bases, with 11 bases sitting between them. As DNA, the CDR3 is TGTGCCAGCAGAGTGGATGAACCCGGGGAGCTGTTTTTT. This translates into CASRVDEPGELFF.

This clone has a handful of counts. The junction differs from germline at one of its ends, possibly a read error. The chain uses TRBV12-3 or TRBV12-4 and TRBJ2-7; D is ambiguous. CDR3 length: 13 residues. The CDR3 nucleotides read TGTGCCAGCATTTTAGGTTCTGACTTAGGGCAGTACTTC. Protein product: CASILGSDLGQYF.

V and J are TRBV7-9 and TRBJ1-6; TRBD1 matches at 11 bases. Germline CDR1 and CDR2: SEHNR and FQNEAQ (reference sequence). This CDR3 region has 14 residues. Trimming removed 4 bases from V and 14 bases from J; junction bases left unmatched: 7. Here the CDR3 reads CASSSGQGAGTLHF. The CDR3 DNA is TGTGCCAGCAGCTCCGGACAGGGGGCGGGCACCCTCCACTTT.

The chain couples TRBV7-9 to TRBJ1-5; D gene ambiguous. V lost 2 bases and J 6 bases, leaving 8 bases between the germline ends. Germline CDR1 SEHNR, CDR2 FQNEAQ (reference sequence). This CDR3 has 13 amino acids. The CDR3 sequence is CASSLSWGQPQHF. Here the CDR3 DNA reads TGTGCCAGCAGCTTAAGTTGGGGTCAGCCCCAGCATTTT.

This clone has a handful of counts. V gene TRBV28 combines with J gene TRBJ1-5, with D possibly TRBD1 on 5 matching bases. The germline CDR1 and CDR2 sequences are MDHEN and SYDVKM. The germline V and J ends were trimmed by 5 bases and 6 bases, with 17 bases remaining between them. The CDR3 runs to 15 residues. Here the CDR3 reads CASSPPRVVGQPQHF. The CDR3 region has the DNA TGTGCCAGCAGTCCCCCCAGGGTCGTGGGTCAGCCCCAGCATTTT.

Turning to this clone: The junction and the germline gene differ at one end; a read error may be behind it. This chain connects TRBV6-1 to TRBJ1-5; 9 bases are a match to TRBD1. This CDR3 has 16 residues. Germline assignment: CDR1 MNHNS and CDR2 SASEGT. The CDR3 spells CASRPGQGVGNQPQHF. The CDR3 DNA reads TGTGCCAGCAGACCGGGACAGGGAGTGGGCAATCAGCCCCAGCACTTT.

This clone was recorded many times. The chain carries TRBV7-2 and TRBJ1-3; D is ambiguous. CDR1 and CDR2 from the germline V gene are SGHTA and FQGNSA. V shed 1 base and J shed 0 bases, with 4 bases lying between them. This CDR3 spans 14 amino acids. DNA of the CDR3: TGTGCCAGCAGCTTAGGAGGCTCTGGAAACACCATATATTTT. The encoded protein is CASSLGGSGNTIYF.

In this sample, this clone turned up many times. The chain employs TRBV10-2 and TRBJ2-2; a possible D gene is TRBD2 (5 bases). Per germline, CDR1 WSHSY and CDR2 SAAADI. V was shortened by 7 bases and J by 6 bases, with 15 bases between the two germline ends. The CDR3 has 14 amino acids. CDR3 in amino acids: CASNLISGSGELFF. The CDR3 coding sequence is TGCGCCAGCAATTTAATATCGGGGTCCGGGGAGCTGTTTTTT.

With respect to this clone: The junction and the germline gene differ at one end; a read error may be behind it. The V call is TRBV20-1, the J call TRBJ1-6; the match to TRBD1 covers 8 bases. Germline CDR1 reads DFQATT; CDR2 reads SNEGSKA (reference sequence). This CDR3 is built from 17 residues. The CDR3 reads CSARVTGVRSYNSPLNF. The CDR3 nucleotides read TGCAGTGCTAGGGTGACAGGGGTTCGGTCATATAATTCACCCCTCAACTTT.

The V and J genes are TRBV11-1 and TRBJ2-3; TRBD2 aligns across 10 bases. Germline V gene data show CDR1 as SGHAT and CDR2 as FQDESV (reference sequence). The CDR3 loop spans 16 amino acids. Germline trimming cut 2 bases from V and 5 bases from J; bases unmatched to any gene: 7. The CDR3 DNA sequence: TGTGCCAGCAGCTTACCGGGACTAGCGAGGGGAGATACGCAGTATTTT. Translating gives CASSLPGLARGDTQYF. Together with reference TRBV11-1 and TRBJ2-3, the CDR3 gives the full variable domain: EAEVAQSPRYKITEKSQAVAFWCDPISGHATLYWYRQILGQGPELLVQFQDESVVDDSQLPKDRFSAERLKGVDSTLKIQPAELGDSAMYLCASSLPGLARGDTQYFGPGTRLTVL.

This clone was detected a few times. CDR3 in amino acids: CASSLRRVDTQYF. DNA for the CDR3: TGTGCCAGCAGTCTCCGGAGGGTGGATACGCAGTATTTT. The chain employs TRBV12-3 or TRBV12-4 and TRBJ2-3; possibly TRBD2 for D (6 bases). CDR3 length: 13 residues. Between the trimmed V and J ends, which lost 5 bases and 6 bases, there was a span of 12 bases.

This clone was recorded many times. The chain has TRBV11-2 and TRBJ2-3; D remains ambiguous. CDR3 length: 14 residues. Germline V gene data show CDR1 as SGHAT and CDR2 as FQNNGV. V was pared by 2 bases and J by 6 bases, with 12 bases between. CDR3 protein: CASSLIGFGDTQYF. CDR3 sequence (DNA): TGTGCCAGCAGCTTAATTGGATTTGGGGATACGCAGTATTTT.

This rearrangement joins TRBV7-2 to TRBJ2-7, with 13 bases aligning to TRBD2. The V gene end was trimmed by 5 bases and the J gene end by 5 bases; junction bases not matched to a gene: 6. This CDR3 is 15 amino acids long. The germline V gene encodes CDR1 SGHTA and CDR2 FQGNSA. CDR3 in DNA: TGTGCCAGCAGCCTGGGACTAGCGGGATCTGACGAGCAGTACTTC. Its protein product is CASSLGLAGSDEQYF.

A remark on this clone: Since no conserved phenylalanine or tryptophan closes the CDR3, a read error is the likely cause. CDR3 amino acids: CASSLELSGPLVTGELFC. The CDR3 nucleotides read TGCGCCAGCAGCTTGGAATTGTCCGGGCCTCTAGTAACCGGGGAGCTGTTTTGT. This chain joins TRBV5-1 and TRBJ2-2; D gene unclear. Looked up from germline, CDR1 is SGHRS and CDR2 is YFSETQ. CDR3 length equals 18 residues. V was clipped by 0 bases and J by 5 bases, with 20 bases between them.

The CDR3 loop is CASSQLWTGVYEQYF. CDR3 DNA: TGCGCCAGCAGCCAATTGTGGACAGGGGTTTACGAGCAGTACTTC. The chain is built from TRBV4-1 and TRBJ2-7; 9 bases agree with TRBD1. J lost 4 bases, V lost 2 bases, and 6 bases had no gene match. CDR3 length: 15 amino acids. Per germline, CDR1 MGHRA and CDR2 YSYEKL.